Listed below are T cell receptor beta chains from one sample, sequenced in a study of graft-versus-host responses after intestinal transplantation. The repertoire was sequenced with immunoSEQ multiplex PCR; TCRdb's copy has only in-frame clones and lacks some. Here the sample spans under 50,000 clones, 80% to 95% being singletons. The input for sequencing was PBMCs, taken around 720 days after intestinal transplantation. These receptor sequences come from a human patient who received an intestinal transplant, so some T cells may come from the graft donor. Both conserved end residues are part of each CDR3. D genes are given only for firm matches. For some rows the clone size is stated as once, few or many, or as a class when expanded; others skip it.

13	TRBJ1-2	NA	NA	TRBV5-1	CASSFRGYEGYTF	TGCGCCAGCAGCTTTAGGGGATACGAAGGCTACACCTTC
13	TRBJ2-1	NA	NA	TRBV7-6	CASSLGGSDSRFF	TGTGCCAGCAGCTTAGGCGGATCGGACAGCCGGTTCTTC
15	TRBJ1-1	NA	NA	TRBV28	CASTTYTGWNTEAFF	TGTGCCAGCACCACTTACACAGGGTGGAACACTGAAGCTTTCTTT
17	TRBJ1-2	NA	NA	TRBV6-1	CASSEALLGMGLGGYTF	TGTGCCAGCAGTGAAGCTCTTCTCGGTATGGGCCTCGGAGGCTACACCTTC
16	TRBJ2-7	TRBD1	NA	TRBV14	CASSQIGTGRIHEQYF	TGTGCCAGCAGCCAAATCGGGACAGGGAGGATCCACGAGCAGTACTTC
18	TRBJ1-1	NA	NA	TRBV5-1	CASSYSVNNRGGWSEAFF	TGCGCCAGCAGCTATTCGGTGAACAACAGAGGGGGTTGGTCTGAAGCTTTCTTT
18	TRBJ2-2	TRBD2	NA	TRBV4-1	CASSQGLGTSGNTGELFF	TGCGCCAGCAGCCAAGGACTTGGGACTAGCGGGAACACCGGGGAGCTGTTTTTT
12	TRBJ1-2	NA	NA	TRBV23-1	CASSQLPEGYTF	TGCGCCAGCAGTCAACTCCCAGAGGGCTACACCTTC
15	TRBJ1-3	NA	NA	TRBV2	CASRKGFVSGNTIYF	TGTGCCAGCAGGAAGGGATTTGTCTCTGGAAACACCATATATTTT
12	TRBJ2-7	NA	NA	TRBV29-1	CSVEAQTYEQYF	TGCAGCGTTGAAGCTCAAACCTACGAGCAGTACTTC
15	TRBJ1-1	NA	few	TRBV30	CAWSDDPRMNTEAFF	TGTGCCTGGAGTGATGATCCGAGGATGAACACTGAAGCTTTCTTT
16	TRBJ2-1	TRBD1	NA	TRBV7-2	CASSLEWTGRNNEQFF	TGTGCCAGCAGCTTAGAGTGGACAGGCAGAAACAATGAGCAGTTCTTC
16	TRBJ2-5	NA	NA	TRBV21-1	CASSTGASGGQETQYF	TGTGCCAGCAGCACTGGGGCTAGCGGGGGGCAAGAGACCCAGTACTTC
13	TRBJ2-7	NA	NA	TRBV2	CASSGTGIDEQYF	TGTGCCAGCAGTGGAACAGGGATAGACGAGCAGTACTTC
18	TRBJ2-2	TRBD2	NA	TRBV19	CASSIGGLAGANTGELFF	TGTGCCAGTAGTATCGGGGGACTAGCGGGCGCGAACACCGGGGAGCTGTTTTTT
14	TRBJ2-7	NA	NA	TRBV5-5	CASSSLGWRYEQYF	TGTGCCAGCAGCTCCCTGGGCTGGCGGTACGAGCAGTACTTC
15	TRBJ2-3	TRBD1	NA	TRBV5-1	CASSFGQGSTDTQYF	TGCGCCAGCAGCTTCGGACAGGGCAGCACAGATACGCAGTATTTT
14	TRBJ2-7	NA	NA	TRBV19	CASSRQDSSYEQYF	TGTGCCAGTAGTCGCCAGGACAGCTCCTACGAGCAGTACTTC
13	TRBJ1-6	NA	once	TRBV9	CASSVAGGGPLHF	TGTGCCAGCAGCGTAGCTGGGGGCGGACCCCTCCACTTT